This TCR beta chain stems from a study of long-term antiretroviral therapy in people with HIV. Germline assignment: CDR1 SGHDT and CDR2 YYEEEE. The V and J ends lost 2 bases and 4 bases, in that order; junction bases with no gene match: 9. CDR3 length: 16 residues. Researchers ran immunoSEQ v3.0 at survey level. Researchers set sequencing to target about 35,000-55,000 T-cell genomes per sample. The repertoire was sequenced with immunoSEQ multiplex PCR; TCRdb's copy has only in-frame clones and lacks some. The table includes about 24,000 clones, approximately 88% detected once. Specimen: unsorted PBMCs, collected 1.8 years before starting antiretroviral therapy. V gene TRBV5-6 combines with J gene TRBJ2-1, with 7 bases that match TRBD1. This TCR derives from a man over 45 with HIV. The DNA for the CDR3 is TGTGCCAGCAGCTTCCGGGACAGATATTTTTACAATGAGCAGTTCTTC. This sequence encodes CASSFRDRYFYNEQFF.